The 2 T cell receptor beta chains reported below all come from one sample, sequenced in a study of blood T cell repertoires in COVID-19. Here immunoSEQ multiplex PCR was the method, and the copy in TCRdb shows in-frame clones only, minus some. The table lists roughly 180,000 clones, roughly 85% of them singletons. The sequenced sample consisted of peripheral blood. These TCRs come from a woman aged 25-40 years with acute or convalescent COVID-19.

Comments on this clone: The sample has other DNA sequences that encode this CDR3 too. The chain combines TRBV7-2 with TRBJ1-2, with 7 bases that match TRBD1. CDR1 and CDR2 (germline): SGHTA, FQGNSA. The V gene end was trimmed by 1 base and the J gene end by 6 bases; junction bases not matched to a gene: 2. CDR3 length: 13 amino acids. CDR3: CASSLGQGDGYTF. DNA for the CDR3: TGTGCCAGCAGCTTAGGACAGGGAGATGGCTACACCTTC.

This chain connects TRBV29-1 to TRBJ2-3; D may be TRBD2 (7 bases). V lost 4 bases, J lost 3 bases, and 14 bases lay in between. CDR3 length: 14 residues. Germline V CDR1 and CDR2: SQVTM, ANQGSEA. This CDR3 is CSVARGGRTDTQYF. Written as DNA, the CDR3 is TGCAGCGTTGCCAGGGGAGGGAGGACAGATACGCAGTATTTT.